This T cell receptor (beta chain) appears in the sequencing data of a study of blood T cells in healthy people across ages. This clonotype came up a few times. V dropped 0 bases and J dropped 4; count of bases not matched to a gene: 5. Germline CDR1 and CDR2: DFQATT and SNEGSKA (reference sequence). The CDR3 runs 15 residues. Sample-barcoded 5' priming and a J-beta primer mix drove a second PCR of about 7 to 12 cycles. TCRdb reanalysed the 5' RACE reads using MiXCR and keeps one entry per CDR3 protein. The table lists 580,000 or so distinct CDR3 sequences, roughly 48% of them singletons, with around 24% in the top ten.

Sequenced input: blood. V gene TRBV20-1 combines with J gene TRBJ2-7; 11 bases are shared with TRBD2. This sequence originates from a man aged 80 or over in good health. CDR3 loop: CSARDAGTSGYEQYF. CDR3 nucleotides: TGCAGTGCTAGAGATGCCGGGACTAGCGGTTACGAGCAGTACTTC.